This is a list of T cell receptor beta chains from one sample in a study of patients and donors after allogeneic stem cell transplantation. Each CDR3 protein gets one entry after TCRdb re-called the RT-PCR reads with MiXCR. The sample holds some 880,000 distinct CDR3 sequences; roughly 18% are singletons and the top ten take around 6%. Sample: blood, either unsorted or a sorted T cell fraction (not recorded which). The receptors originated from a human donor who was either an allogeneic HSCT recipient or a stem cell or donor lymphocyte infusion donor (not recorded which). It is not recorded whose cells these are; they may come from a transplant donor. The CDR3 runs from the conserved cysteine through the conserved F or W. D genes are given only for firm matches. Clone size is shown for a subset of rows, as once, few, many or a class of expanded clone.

cdr3_aa: CASSIGTAYGYTF
cdr3_nt: TGTGCCAGCAGCATCGGGACAGCCTATGGCTACACCTTC
clone_size: few
d_call: TRBD1
v_call: TRBV7-9
j_call: TRBJ1-2

cdr3_aa: CASSFRGRTYEQYF
cdr3_nt: TGTGCCAGCAGTTTCCGAGGACGGACCTACGAGCAGTACTTC
clone_size: few
d_call: -
v_call: TRBV12-3/TRBV12-4
j_call: TRBJ2-7

cdr3_aa: CASASAGTGPYEQYF
cdr3_nt: TGTGCCAGCGCCTCCGCCGGGACAGGGCCTTACGAGCAGTACTTC
clone_size: few
d_call: TRBD1
v_call: TRBV12-3/TRBV12-4
j_call: TRBJ2-7

cdr3_aa: CASSRTGGTSDYEQYF
cdr3_nt: TGTGCCAGCAGCCGCACTGGGGGGACTAGCGATTACGAGCAGTACTTC
clone_size: few
d_call: TRBD2
v_call: TRBV3-1
j_call: TRBJ2-7

cdr3_aa: CASSYTSGVSYRTEAFF
cdr3_nt: TGTGCCAGCAGTTACACCAGTGGTGTGAGTTACAGGACTGAAGCTTTCTTT
clone_size: -
d_call: -
v_call: TRBV6-2/TRBV6-3
j_call: TRBJ1-1

cdr3_aa: CSADRQGFTVGNGYTF
cdr3_nt: TGCAGTGCTGACAGACAGGGGTTCACGGTCGGGAATGGCTACACCTTC
clone_size: -
d_call: TRBD1
v_call: TRBV20-1
j_call: TRBJ1-2

cdr3_aa: CATTGQGNQPQHF
cdr3_nt: TGTGCCACCACCGGGCAGGGGAATCAGCCCCAGCATTTT
clone_size: few
d_call: -
v_call: TRBV15
j_call: TRBJ1-5

cdr3_aa: CASSLGVTTEAFF
cdr3_nt: TGTGCCAGCAGCTTAGGGGTAACCACTGAAGCTTTCTTT
clone_size: many
d_call: -
v_call: TRBV5-6
j_call: TRBJ1-1

cdr3_aa: CSARGLMGQVVHEQYF
cdr3_nt: TGCAGTGCTAGAGGGCTGATGGGACAGGTCGTCCACGAGCAGTACTTC
clone_size: -
d_call: TRBD1
v_call: TRBV20-1
j_call: TRBJ2-7

cdr3_aa: CASGLAGVHGETQYF
cdr3_nt: TGTGCCAGCGGACTAGCGGGTGTTCACGGGGAGACCCAGTACTTC
clone_size: -
d_call: TRBD2
v_call: TRBV6-1
j_call: TRBJ2-5